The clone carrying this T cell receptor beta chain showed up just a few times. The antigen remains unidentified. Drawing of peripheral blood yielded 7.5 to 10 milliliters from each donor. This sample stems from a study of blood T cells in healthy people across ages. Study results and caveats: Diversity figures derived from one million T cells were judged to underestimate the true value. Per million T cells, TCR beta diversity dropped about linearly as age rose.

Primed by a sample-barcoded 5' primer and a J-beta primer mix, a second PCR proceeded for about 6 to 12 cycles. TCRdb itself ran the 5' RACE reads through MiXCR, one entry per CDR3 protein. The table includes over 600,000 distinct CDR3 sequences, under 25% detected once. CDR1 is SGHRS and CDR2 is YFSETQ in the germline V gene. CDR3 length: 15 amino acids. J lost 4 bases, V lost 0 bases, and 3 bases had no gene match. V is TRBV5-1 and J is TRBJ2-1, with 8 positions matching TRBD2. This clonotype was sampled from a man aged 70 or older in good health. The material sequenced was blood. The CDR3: CASSLASGPYNEQFF. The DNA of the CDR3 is TGCGCCAGCAGCTTGGCTAGCGGGCCATACAATGAGCAGTTCTTC.